This T cell receptor (beta chain) stems from a study of blood T cells in healthy people across ages. Study-wide results and caveats: There were more naive CD4+ cells and higher diversity in long-lived donors than in aged donors.

Turning to this clonotype: The antigen remains undetermined.

A second roughly 6 to 12 cycle PCR used barcoded and J-beta primers. TCRdb fed the 5' RACE reads into MiXCR, producing one record per CDR3 protein. The sample has approximately 780,000 distinct CDR3 sequences; more than 25% are singletons. This sample also appeared in a second study, on T cells of mothers and their children. From that second work: T cell clones that were persistent and microchimeric went undetected.

Sequenced: blood. The source of this sequence is a boy aged 5-17 years in good health.

CDR3 residues: CASSIWGREETQYF. The CDR3 DNA is TGTGCCAGTAGTATATGGGGCAGGGAAGAGACCCAGTACTTC. The chain recombines TRBV19 with TRBJ2-5, with D possibly being TRBD1 (5 bases). The CDR3 runs to 14 residues. CDR1 and CDR2 (germline): LNHDA, SQIVND (reference sequence). V dropped 2 bases and J dropped 3 bases, with 10 bases sitting between them. The whole variable domain, remainder taken from reference TRBV19 and TRBJ2-5, is DGGITQSPKYLFRKEGQNVTLSCEQNLNHDAMYWYRQDPGQGLRLIYYSQIVNDFQKGDIAEGYSVSREKKESFPLTVTSAQKNPTAFYLCASSIWGREETQYFGPGTRLLVL.